This entry lists 20 T cell receptor beta chains sequenced from one sample in a study of blood T cell repertoires in COVID-19. Repertoires were generated with immunoSEQ multiplex PCR, while TCRdb's copy carries only in-frame clones and drops some. This sample has 170,000 or so clones, with approximately 88% found just once. Sequenced: peripheral blood. The receptors were gathered from a woman aged 40 to 55 with COVID-19, enrolled during active disease.

This sequence joins TRBV5-5 and TRBJ1-5; 9 positions match TRBD1. The CDR3 is 15 amino acids. The V segment lost 5 bases and the J segment 5 bases; nucleotides outside the gene matches: 8. CDR1 and CDR2 from the germline V gene are SGHKS and YYEKEE (reference sequence). Here the CDR3 DNA reads TGTGCCAGCAGTTCGAACAGGGGGCATGATCAGCCCCAGCATTTT. Protein: CASSSNRGHDQPQHF.

CDR3 sequence reads: CSAQPGKPGYTF. CDR3 bases: TGCAGCGCCCAACCGGGAAAACCTGGCTACACCTTC. The V and J genes are TRBV29-1 and TRBJ1-2, with D uncertain. The CDR3 runs 12 residues. Germline loops: CDR1 SQVTM, CDR2 ANQGSEA. Trimming removed 7 bases at V and 7 bases at J, with 16 bases between.

This clone showed up just a few times. This chain links TRBV3-1 (or the pseudogene TRBV3-2) with TRBJ1-5; D is undetermined. This CDR3 contains 13 residues. V shed 4 bases and J shed 4 bases, with 8 bases lying between them. Germline values: CDR1 LGHDT, CDR2 YNNKEL (reference sequence). CDR3 sequence: CASSPFINQPQHF. CDR3 in DNA: TGTGCCAGCAGCCCGTTTATTAATCAGCCCCAGCATTTT.

V gene TRBV2 combines with J gene TRBJ2-7; no reliable D call. The CDR3 is 11 amino acids. In germline, CDR1 is SNHLY, CDR2 FYNNEI. The V end was cut by 1 base, the J end by 12 bases, with 10 bases between. CDR3 bases: TGTGCCAGCAGTGAAGGCGGCAGCCCGTACTTC. Amino acid sequence: CASSEGGSPYF.

V is TRBV4-1 and J is TRBJ1-6; D ambiguous. The germline V gene encodes CDR1 MGHRA and CDR2 YSYEKL. V lost 1 base, J lost 12 bases, and 16 bases lay in between. The CDR3 runs 15 residues. DNA for the CDR3: TGCGCCAGCAGCCAAGCAAAGGCCACCCCGGGACCCCTCCACTTT. Translated, it gives CASSQAKATPGPLHF.

The count of this clone is one. Here the CDR3 reads CASGLASTYEQYF. Here the CDR3 DNA reads TGTGCCAGCGGACTAGCGTCTACCTACGAGCAGTACTTC. The gene calls are TRBV12-3 or TRBV12-4 and TRBJ2-7; 9 bases are shared with TRBD2. The trim removed 8 bases at V and 2 bases at J, leaving 4 bases unmatched. The CDR3 is 13 amino acids.

V usage is TRBV12-3 or TRBV12-4 and J usage is TRBJ1-5; D is uncertain. The length of the CDR3 is 13 residues. With 3 bases removed from V and 3 bases from J, the gap between germline ends came to 6 bases. Here the CDR3 reads CASSLRDNQPQHF. In DNA, the CDR3 is TGTGCCAGCAGTTTGAGGGACAATCAGCCCCAGCATTTT.

The chain couples TRBV13 to TRBJ1-1; D is ambiguous. CDR3 length equals 15 residues. Germline assignment: CDR1 PRHDT and CDR2 FYEKMQ (reference sequence). V was shortened by 1 base and J by 1 base, with 10 bases between the two germline ends. For the CDR3, the DNA is TGTGCCAGCAGCTTAGTCAACCGTAGGAACACTGAAGCTTTCTTT. Protein sequence: CASSLVNRRNTEAFF.

This rearrangement joins TRBV27 to TRBJ1-5, with D possibly matching TRBD1 (5 bases). CDR3 length: 14 amino acids. Trimming pared 5 bases from V and 3 bases from J, leaving 11 bases between. Germline CDR1 MNHEY, CDR2 SMNVEV (reference sequence). CDR3 amino acids: CASSRPGVNQPQHF. The CDR3 bases are TGTGCCAGCAGTCGCCCGGGGGTCAATCAGCCCCAGCATTTT.

The gene calls are TRBV18 and TRBJ2-5; 7 positions agree with TRBD1. There are 15 residues in the CDR3. With 5 bases clipped from V and 5 bases from J, the junction kept 11 bases outside the gene matches. Germline loops: CDR1 KGHSH, CDR2 LQKENI. CDR3 protein: CASSSPLDRAETQYF. The CDR3 coding sequence is TGTGCCAGCTCAAGCCCCCTCGACAGGGCGGAGACCCAGTACTTC.

The chain recombines TRBV7-3 with TRBJ2-1; D gene uncertain. CDR1 and CDR2 from the germline V gene are SGHTA and FQGTGA. The CDR3 sequence is 14 residues long. V was clipped by 5 bases and J by 5 bases, with 13 bases between them. The CDR3 spells CASSRITNHNEQFF. CDR3 sequence (DNA): TGTGCCAGCAGCCGAATTACTAATCACAATGAGCAGTTCTTC.

This chain joins TRBV24-1 and TRBJ2-3, with 7 bases matching TRBD1. Germline V CDR1 and CDR2: KGHDR, SFDVKD. CDR3 length: 15 residues. Trimming took 1 base from V and 9 from J; bases not matched to a gene: 9. The CDR3 coding sequence is TGTGCCACCAGTGATTTAACAGGGGAATCTGGCACGCAGTATTTT. Translation: CATSDLTGESGTQYF.

This rearrangement joins TRBV5-1 to TRBJ2-5, with D maybe TRBD2 (6 bases). V was shortened by 4 bases and J by 5 bases, with 21 bases between the two germline ends. The CDR3 loop spans 16 amino acids. Germline CDR1 SGHRS, CDR2 YFSETQ. CDR3: CASSPPAGRRGETQYF. The CDR3 bases are TGCGCCAGCAGCCCCCCCGCGGGGCGGCGTGGGGAGACCCAGTACTTC.

The chain has TRBV6-7 and TRBJ2-7; D not certain. TRBV6-7 is an open reading frame, and its role is uncertain. The V end was cut by 2 bases, the J end by 1 base, with 9 bases between. The CDR3 is 14 amino acids. CDR3 sequence (DNA): TGTGCCAGCAGTTACCCTCCCGGTTCCTACGAGCAGTACTTC. Translated: CASSYPPGSYEQYF.

This clone was found once. The V and J genes are TRBV5-1 and TRBJ2-7, with 9 bases identical to TRBD1. Germline assignment: CDR1 SGHRS and CDR2 YFSETQ. V dropped 0 bases and J dropped 4; count of bases not matched to a gene: 2. The CDR3 contains 14 residues. CDR3 nucleotides: TGCGCCAGCAGCTTGGAACAGGGGGCGTACGAGCAGTACTTC. This gives the protein CASSLEQGAYEQYF. Full variable domain (missing parts from reference TRBV5-1 and TRBJ2-7): KAGVTQTPRYLIKTRGQQVTLSCSPISGHRSVSWYQQTPGQGLQFLFEYFSETQRNKGNFPGRFSGRQFSNSRSEMNVSTLELGDSALYLCASSLEQGAYEQYFGPGTRLTVT.

The chain carries TRBV5-1 and TRBJ1-6; 8 bases match TRBD1. V was clipped by 4 bases and J by 10 bases; unmatched bases: 13. CDR1 SGHRS and CDR2 YFSETQ come from the germline V gene. The CDR3 spans 16 residues. CDR3 in DNA: TGCGCCAGCAGCACGTACAGGGGGGCGGAAAAATCACCCCTCCACTTT. Its translation: CASSTYRGAEKSPLHF. Full variable domain (outside the CDR3, taken from reference TRBV5-1 and TRBJ1-6): KAGVTQTPRYLIKTRGQQVTLSCSPISGHRSVSWYQQTPGQGLQFLFEYFSETQRNKGNFPGRFSGRQFSNSRSEMNVSTLELGDSALYLCASSTYRGAEKSPLHFGNGTRLTVT.

The chain carries TRBV27 and TRBJ2-7; TRBD2 agrees at 9 bases. This CDR3 comprises 14 residues. The trim removed 3 bases at V and 3 bases at J, leaving 3 bases unmatched. Germline V gene data show CDR1 as MNHEY and CDR2 as SMNVEV (reference sequence). DNA of the CDR3: TGTGCCAGCAGTTTTGAGCGGGGGGTCTACGAGCAGTACTTC. This sequence encodes CASSFERGVYEQYF.

This clone was counted a few times. V gene TRBV19 combines with J gene TRBJ1-4; no firm D call. V dropped 5 bases and J dropped 0 bases, with 10 bases sitting between them. The CDR3 has 15 residues. CDR1 is LNHDA, CDR2 SQIVND, per germline (reference sequence). The CDR3 nucleotides are TGTGCCAGTAGTTTGGGCCCCGCAACTAATGAAAAACTGTTTTTT. Its translation: CASSLGPATNEKLFF.

V usage is TRBV6-1 and J usage is TRBJ1-2, with TRBD1 as a possible D gene (5 bases). CDR3 length: 14 amino acids. V lost 3 bases to trimming and J lost 2 bases, with 10 bases between them. Germline lookup yields CDR1 MNHNS and CDR2 SASEGT. For the CDR3, the DNA is TGTGCCAGCAGTGATTGGTCAGGGAACTATGGCTACACCTTC. It is translated as CASSDWSGNYGYTF.

The chain has TRBV11-2 and TRBJ1-2, with D maybe TRBD1 (5 bases). The V and J ends lost 7 bases and 3 bases respectively, with 12 bases between them. The CDR3 runs 13 residues. The V gene's germline CDR1 is SGHAT and CDR2 FQNNGV. DNA for the CDR3: TGTGCCAGCACCCTCTGGGGGGACTATGGCTACACCTTC. Protein: CASTLWGDYGYTF.